These 19 T cell receptor beta chains were all obtained from the same sample, sequenced in a study of T cells in Graves' hyperthyroidism and ophthalmopathy. Amplification targeted TCR beta CDR3 regions from RNA transcripts. The TCR CDR3 first-round RT-PCR relied on the HTBI primer set. A single record per CDR3 protein comes from TCRdb applying MiXCR to the multiplex PCR reads. The profile covers over 300,000 distinct CDR3 sequences, with about an eighth appearing a single time and roughly 33% taken by the ten largest. Material for sequencing was blood. These receptors originate from a woman aged 35 to 49 with Graves' ophthalmopathy.

Many counts were recorded for this clonotype. The rearrangement joins TRBV20-1 to TRBJ2-1; 7 bases align to TRBD1. Germline lookup yields CDR1 DFQATT and CDR2 SNEGSKA (reference sequence). The CDR3 sequence is 13 residues long. J lost 5 bases, V lost 6 bases, and 7 bases had no gene match. CDR3 residues: CSAYRQGHNEQFF. The CDR3, as DNA: TGCAGTGCATACAGACAGGGTCACAATGAGCAGTTCTTC.

This clonotype was recorded many times. This chain links TRBV2 with TRBJ1-3; a possible D gene is TRBD1 (5 bases). CDR3 length: 15 amino acids. V lost 4 bases and J lost 4, with 14 bases in between. Germline V gives CDR1 SNHLY, CDR2 FYNNEI. For the CDR3, the DNA is TGTGCCAGCAGTGTGAGGCAGGGCGCGGGAAACACCATATATTTT. Its translation: CASSVRQGAGNTIYF.

The V call is TRBV6-5, the J call TRBJ1-3; D may be TRBD1 (5 bases). The CDR3 loop spans 14 amino acids. Trimming cost V 2 bases and J 4 bases, with 9 bases left between them. CDR1 is MNHEY and CDR2 is SVGAGI in the germline V gene. The CDR3 sequence is CASSYGDPGNTIYF. The CDR3 nucleotides read TGTGCCAGCAGTTACGGGGACCCGGGAAACACCATATATTTT.

The rearrangement uses TRBV24-1 and TRBJ1-1; D gene ambiguous. Germline values: CDR1 KGHDR, CDR2 SFDVKD. The V gene lost 2 bases and the J gene lost 0 bases, with 9 bases spanning the gap. The CDR3 is 15 residues long. The CDR3 protein is CATSDSSIMNTEAFF. The CDR3 nucleotides read TGTGCCACCAGTGATTCTTCGATAATGAACACTGAAGCTTTCTTT.

Many counts were recorded for this clonotype. The genes are TRBV6-2 or TRBV6-3 and TRBJ1-6, with TRBD1 as a possible D gene (6 bases). The CDR3 has 15 residues. Germline V gene data show CDR1 as MNHEY and CDR2 as SVGEGT. Trimming removed 7 bases from V and 7 bases from J, with 17 bases in between. The CDR3 loop is CASTQRTVRNSPLHF. CDR3 DNA: TGTGCCAGCACCCAGCGGACAGTGCGGAATTCACCCCTCCACTTT.

The chain has TRBV2 and TRBJ2-6; D remains unclear. Germline V lookup: CDR1 SNHLY, CDR2 FYNNEI. Deletions cut 7 bases from V and 0 bases from J, with 7 bases between. This CDR3 has 14 residues. In DNA form, the CDR3 reads TGTGCCAGCATCCGTCTCTCTGGGGCCAACGTCCTGACTTTC. Its protein is CASIRLSGANVLTF.

This clonotype was detected ten times or more. The chain recombines TRBV12-3 or TRBV12-4 with TRBJ2-7, with 9 bases that match TRBD1. This CDR3 region has 15 residues. V trimming: 6 bases; J trimming: 0 bases; junction bases outside the gene matches: 6. CDR3 nucleotides: TGTGCCAGCAGCAGGACAGGGGATAGCTCCTACGAGCAGTACTTC. Encoded protein: CASSRTGDSSYEQYF.

There are many counts of this clonotype. V usage is TRBV28 and J usage is TRBJ1-5; D uncertain. The V gene's germline CDR1 is MDHEN and CDR2 SYDVKM. The germline V and J ends were trimmed by 5 bases and 0 bases, with 11 bases remaining between them. The CDR3 loop spans 15 amino acids. CDR3: CASSLPSHSNQPQHF. CDR3 in DNA: TGTGCCAGCAGTCTCCCAAGCCATAGCAATCAGCCCCAGCATTTT.

There are many counts of this clonotype. The CDR3 nucleotides read TGTGCCAGCAGCTTAAGGCAGGGGTTACACACTGAAGCTTTCTTT. It is translated as CASSLRQGLHTEAFF. This chain connects TRBV11-2 to TRBJ1-1; possible D gene TRBD1, 6 bases. The CDR3 loop spans 15 amino acids. V was clipped by 2 bases and J by 3 bases, with 13 bases between them. CDR1 is SGHAT and CDR2 is FQNNGV in the germline V gene.

This chain joins TRBV11-3 and TRBJ1-6; D remains ambiguous. The CDR3 runs to 14 residues. In germline, CDR1 is SGHNT, CDR2 YENEEA. V lost 5 bases to trimming and J lost 8 bases, with 13 bases between them. The CDR3 coding sequence is TGTGCCAGCAGCCGCGGGAACCGGGATTCACCCCTCCACTTT. Its protein product is CASSRGNRDSPLHF.

The chain recombines TRBV20-1 with TRBJ1-5, with a tentative D call TRBD1 (6 bases). V shed 0 bases and J shed 1 base, with 13 bases lying between them. CDR1 is DFQATT and CDR2 is SNEGSKA in the germline V gene (reference sequence). The CDR3 length is 16 residues. The CDR3 here is CSAREPGHESNQPQHF. The CDR3 DNA reads as TGCAGTGCTAGAGAACCGGGACATGAAAGCAATCAGCCCCAGCATTTT.

At least ten counts were recorded for this clonotype. The V gene is TRBV15, the J gene TRBJ2-3; D uncertain. Trimming left V 9 bases short and J 1 base short, with 14 bases between. This CDR3 has 14 amino acids. CDR1 and CDR2 (germline): LNHNV, YYDKDF (reference sequence). Here the CDR3 reads CATQISPGTDTQYF. The CDR3, as DNA: TGTGCCACACAAATCAGTCCGGGCACAGATACGCAGTATTTT.

Ten or more counts support this clonotype. CDR3 sequence: CATSNPTGNSYEQYF. The CDR3 DNA reads as TGTGCCACCAGTAACCCGACAGGGAACTCCTACGAGCAGTACTTC. This chain connects TRBV24-1 to TRBJ2-7; 7 bases match TRBD1. Losses at the gene ends were 6 bases for V and 0 bases for J; bases not matched to a gene: 7. The CDR3 consists of 15 residues. Looked up from germline, CDR1 is KGHDR and CDR2 is SFDVKD.

This clonotype occurred many times. V and J are TRBV7-9 and TRBJ1-1, with 7 bases aligning to TRBD1. V was clipped by 2 bases and J by 1 base; unmatched bases: 4. The germline CDR1 and CDR2 sequences are SEHNR and FQNEAQ (reference sequence). The CDR3 loop spans 15 amino acids. Written as DNA, the CDR3 is TGTGCCAGCAGCTTAACAGGGGCCGGGAACACTGAAGCTTTCTTT. Amino acid sequence: CASSLTGAGNTEAFF.

This sequence joins TRBV4-1 and TRBJ2-1, with D tentatively TRBD1 (6 bases). The V and J ends lost 4 bases and 9 bases respectively, with 13 bases between them. Germline CDR1 MGHRA, CDR2 YSYEKL. The CDR3 is made up of 13 amino acids. This chain's CDR3 is CASSLGTTVEQFF. In DNA, the CDR3 is TGCGCCAGCAGCCTCGGGACAACGGTTGAGCAGTTCTTC.

This clonotype has a handful of counts. This chain uses TRBV28 with TRBJ1-4; TRBD1 agrees at 8 bases. Looked up from germline, CDR1 is MDHEN and CDR2 is SYDVKM. The CDR3 has 13 amino acids. J was trimmed by 10 bases and V by 6 bases; bases with no gene match: 7. CDR3 loop: CASRGTGLGKLFF. DNA of the CDR3: TGTGCCAGCAGAGGGACAGGCCTGGGAAAACTGTTTTTT.

This sequence joins TRBV11-3 and TRBJ2-2, with unresolved D. Per the germline V gene, CDR1 is SGHNT and CDR2 is YENEEA. Trimming stripped 4 bases from V and 8 bases from J, with 8 bases between. The CDR3 has 12 residues. CDR3 coding DNA: TGTGCCAGCAGCTCCCTCCGGGGGGAGCTGTTTTTT. The encoded protein is CASSSLRGELFF.

This clonotype was seen at least ten times. The chain combines TRBV18 with TRBJ1-1; perhaps TRBD1 as D (6 bases). CDR1 and CDR2 from the germline V gene are KGHSH and LQKENI. The CDR3 is made up of 15 amino acids. Trimming left V 5 bases short and J 5 bases short, with 18 bases between. The CDR3 loop reads CASSVSSGGATEAFF. DNA of the CDR3: TGTGCCAGCTCAGTATCATCCGGGGGCGCGACTGAAGCTTTCTTT.

In this sample, this clonotype turned up many times. The rearrangement joins TRBV12-3 or TRBV12-4 to TRBJ1-1; no reliable D call. V lost 3 bases, J lost 7 bases, and 6 bases lay in between. CDR3 length equals 11 residues. Here the CDR3 DNA reads TGTGCCAGCAGTTTCTTGGGTGAAGCTTTCTTT. This encodes CASSFLGEAFF.